This T cell receptor beta chain is from a study of neurological immune-mediated disorders (dated by TCRdb to about 2019). Concerning the study at large: Of the roughly 34 multiple sclerosis patients, some 31 had relapsing-remitting MS and 3 had secondary progressive MS. The cohort was made up of 68 subjects, consisting of about 15 HAM/TSP patients, 35 or so multiple sclerosis patients and 20 healthy controls. Peripheral blood TCR-beta repertoires from patients with HTLV-I-associated myelopathy (HAM/TSP), patients with multiple sclerosis, and healthy controls were compared in the study using UMI-based sequencing. The approximately 100 TCR-beta libraries included longitudinal samples, technical triplicates and paired sorted CD4+ and CD8+ T-cell subsets alongside PBMC samples.

cDNA synthesis used template-switch 5'RACE with a primer carrying a 10-nucleotide random unique molecular identifier tagging each TCR transcript. Every sequencing run yielded over 180 million TCR-beta sequences covering 15-18 subjects. The RNeasy kit was used to extract total RNA. TCR-beta VDJ regions were amplified with primers for the TCR constant region and the 5'RACE anchor, using the KAPA Real-time Library Amplification kit. Sample indexes and Illumina adaptors were added in a first PCR, and a second PCR then increased library yield. After purification with Ampure beads, the TCR product of roughly 650 bp was size-selected on a 2% E-gel SizeSelection system. Library quality was checked on a Bioanalyzer, concentration was measured with Qubit, and libraries were quantified with the Kapa Library Quantification kit before pooling. Libraries were sequenced paired-end 2 x 150 bp on an Illumina HiSeq 2500. To increase sequence diversity, about 25-31% phiX was spiked into each library pool. The study's processing was this. The UMI-based MiGEC pipeline processed quality-filtered reads and removed over 75% of raw TCR sequences during error correction. VDJ genes were aligned to IMGT germline references, and clonotypes were defined by unique CDR3 amino acid sequence plus V-J genes. VDJtools evaluated clonal expansion, Shannon diversity and CDR3 relatedness (CalcPairwiseDistances, ClusterSamples); CLCbio workbench built phylogenetic trees. Expanded clones were defined as having at least 8 unique UMIs, based on coefficient-of-variation modelling across technical triplicates. In TCRdb, the public reads were trimmed at Q25 with fastp and aligned with MiXCR, with productive beta chains retained. Each entry is one CDR3 protein sequence, shown with its most common DNA and genes. In this record, the V and J calls reflect TCRdb's handling and not the investigators' own analysis. The table for this sample lists some 60,000 distinct CDR3 sequences; under 5% of them were counted only once. 3.4% of the sample is held by the ten biggest clonotypes.

For the unsorted PBMC libraries, 2 million PBMCs were stored in RNAlater at -80 degrees C until RNA extraction and were used to generate the libraries. Multiple sclerosis patients were enrolled in a US clinical protocol evaluating disease progression by magnetic resonance imaging. PBMCs were separated from peripheral blood using Ficoll-Hypaque density gradient centrifugation and then cryopreserved in liquid nitrogen. Overall results and qualifications from the work: Across subjects, expanded clones never shared an identical CDR3 amino acid sequence, which suggests that the TCR-beta repertoires in every group were private. Phylogenetic analysis grouped repertoires from 18 of 34 MS patients into a cluster of related CDR3 sequences, suggesting a possible repertoire-level signature. No association of the MS cluster with clinical or MRI features was observed, and the need for larger cohorts was stated by the authors. TCR clonal expansion was greatest in HAM/TSP patients and smallest in MS patients, who ranked below even healthy controls.

This clonotype was picked up many times. Its antigen remains unidentified. No per-base quality is available; no much larger clone lies one base away. Source material: PBMCs. This sequence originates from a woman aged 45-65 years with multiple sclerosis.

The bases read TGTGCCAGCAGTTACCCAAGACAGGGGAGGAACACTGAAGCTTTCTTT. Its translation is CASSYPRQGRNTEAFF. Rearrangement joined TRBV6-2 or TRBV6-3 to TRBJ1-1, and 8 junctional nucleotides match TRBD1. From the cysteine up to the phenylalanine, the CDR3 has a length of 16 residues. Only CDR3 DNA remains: 48 bases, in frame from the first base. V is pruned by 2 bases and J by 1 base, leaving 6 bases of the junction without a gene match. The germline V gene supplies CDR1 MNHEY and CDR2 SVGEGT.